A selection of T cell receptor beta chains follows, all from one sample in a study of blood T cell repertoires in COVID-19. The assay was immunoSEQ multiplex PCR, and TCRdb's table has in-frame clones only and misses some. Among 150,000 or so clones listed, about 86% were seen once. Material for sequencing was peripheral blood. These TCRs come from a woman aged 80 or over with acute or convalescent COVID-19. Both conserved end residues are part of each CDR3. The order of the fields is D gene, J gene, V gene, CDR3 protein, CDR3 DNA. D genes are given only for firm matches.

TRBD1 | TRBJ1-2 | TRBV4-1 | CASSPGTGGGYTF | TGCGCCAGCAGCCCCGGGACAGGTGGCGGCTACACCTTC
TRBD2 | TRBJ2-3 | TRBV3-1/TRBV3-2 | CASSHPGGPTDTQYF | TGTGCCAGCAGCCACCCGGGGGGGCCGACAGATACGCAGTATTTT
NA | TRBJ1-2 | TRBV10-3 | CAIQLGRDNLNYGYTF | TGTGCCATCCAACTTGGGAGGGACAATCTAAACTATGGCTACACCTTC
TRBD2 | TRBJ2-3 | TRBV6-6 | CAYGGGPDTQYF | TGTGCCTACGGGGGGGGTCCAGATACGCAGTATTTT
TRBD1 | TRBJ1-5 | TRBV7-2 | CASSLRQGNQPQHF | TGTGCCAGCAGCCTCAGACAGGGTAATCAGCCCCAGCATTTT
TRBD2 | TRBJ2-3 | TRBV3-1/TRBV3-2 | CASSLTSGVADTQYF | TGTGCCAGCAGCCTGACTAGCGGAGTGGCAGATACGCAGTATTTT
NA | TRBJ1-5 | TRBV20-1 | CSASNRVGNQPQHF | TGCAGTGCTAGTAACAGGGTAGGCAATCAGCCCCAGCATTTT
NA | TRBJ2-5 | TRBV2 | CASSVPQGTLQETQYF | TGTGCCAGCAGTGTCCCGCAGGGAACTCTCCAAGAGACCCAGTACTTC
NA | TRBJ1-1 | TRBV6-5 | CASSRGRYTEAFF | TGTGCCAGCAGCCGCGGGAGATACACTGAAGCTTTCTTT
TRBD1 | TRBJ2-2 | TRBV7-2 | CASFSGTGDPGELFF | TGTGCCAGCTTCTCCGGGACAGGGGATCCCGGGGAGCTGTTTTTT